This T cell receptor beta chain was observed in a study of T cell changes during pregnancy in multiple sclerosis. The repertoire was sequenced with immunoSEQ multiplex PCR; TCRdb's copy has only in-frame clones and lacks some. Of tens of thousands of clones detected, 85% to 95% appear once; the ten largest clones hold approximately 2.2%. V lost 0 bases to trimming and J lost 1 base, with 10 bases between them. CDR3 length: 15 amino acids. Per the germline V gene, CDR1 is LNHNV and CDR2 is YYDKDF (reference sequence). Source: peripheral blood, taken in the third trimester of pregnancy. The chain has TRBV15 and TRBJ2-7; D unclear. This receptor was taken from a female donor with multiple sclerosis, enrolled in a pregnancy study. For the CDR3, the DNA is TGTGCCACCAGCAGAGATAAGGCAGGTTCCTACGAGCAGTACTTC. Its translation is CATSRDKAGSYEQYF.